The source of this T cell receptor beta chain is a study of T-cell reconstitution after alpha-beta-depleted transplantation in children. CDR1 and CDR2 from the germline V gene are SGHRS and YFSETQ. The CDR3 runs 14 residues. With 3 bases removed from V and 3 bases from J, the gap between germline ends came to 13 bases. The table lists this clonotype with a count of one. Using unique molecular identifiers, the investigators prepared the TCRbeta library. TCRdb ran MiXCR on the PCR reads and lists one entry per CDR3 protein. Among about 360,000 distinct CDR3 sequences listed, 13% were seen once. The starting material was PBMCs, obtained from the stem cell graft. The origin of this receptor is a human donor who donated a stem cell graft to a child with Fanconi anemia. The rearrangement links TRBV5-1 to TRBJ2-7, with TRBD2 as a possible D gene (5 bases). The CDR3 sequence is CASSSALGDYEQYF. CDR3 nucleotides: TGCGCCAGCAGCTCGGCGCTGGGAGACTACGAGCAGTACTTC. Drawing the rest from reference TRBV5-1 and TRBJ2-7, the complete variable domain is KAGVTQTPRYLIKTRGQQVTLSCSPISGHRSVSWYQQTPGQGLQFLFEYFSETQRNKGNFPGRFSGRQFSNSRSEMNVSTLELGDSALYLCASSSALGDYEQYFGPGTRLTVT.